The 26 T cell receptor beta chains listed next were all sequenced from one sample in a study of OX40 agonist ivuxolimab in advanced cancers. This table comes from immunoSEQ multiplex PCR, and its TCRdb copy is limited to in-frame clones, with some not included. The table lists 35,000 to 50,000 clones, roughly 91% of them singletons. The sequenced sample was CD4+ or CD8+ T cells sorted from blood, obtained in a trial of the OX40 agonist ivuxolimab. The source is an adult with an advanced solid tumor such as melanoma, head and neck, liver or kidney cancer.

The CDR3 is CASSSLGRAYGYTF. The CDR3 nucleotides read TGTGCCAGCAGTTCCTTGGGGCGAGCCTATGGCTACACCTTC. The V call is TRBV28, the J call TRBJ1-2; a possible D gene is TRBD1 (5 bases). The CDR3 is 14 residues long. Trimming took 4 bases from V and 4 from J, leaving 13 bases between them. The germline gives CDR1 MDHEN, CDR2 SYDVKM.

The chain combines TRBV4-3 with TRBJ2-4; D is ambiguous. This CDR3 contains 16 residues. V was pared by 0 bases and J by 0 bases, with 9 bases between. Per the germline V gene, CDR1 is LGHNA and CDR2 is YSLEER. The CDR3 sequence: CASSQEIGLAKNIQYF. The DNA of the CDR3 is TGCGCCAGCAGCCAAGAGATCGGGTTAGCCAAAAACATTCAGTACTTC.

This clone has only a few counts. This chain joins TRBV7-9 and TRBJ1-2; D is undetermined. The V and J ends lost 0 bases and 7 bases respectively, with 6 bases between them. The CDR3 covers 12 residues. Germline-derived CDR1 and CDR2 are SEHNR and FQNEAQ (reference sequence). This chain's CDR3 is CASSLAEVGYTF. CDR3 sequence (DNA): TGTGCCAGCAGCTTAGCGGAGGTTGGCTACACCTTC. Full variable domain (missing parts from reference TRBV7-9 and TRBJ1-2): DTGVSQNPRHKITKRGQNVTFRCDPISEHNRLYWYRQTLGQGPEFLTYFQNEAQLEKSRLLSDRFSAERPKGSFSTLEIQRTEQGDSAMYLCASSLAEVGYTFGSGTRLTVV.

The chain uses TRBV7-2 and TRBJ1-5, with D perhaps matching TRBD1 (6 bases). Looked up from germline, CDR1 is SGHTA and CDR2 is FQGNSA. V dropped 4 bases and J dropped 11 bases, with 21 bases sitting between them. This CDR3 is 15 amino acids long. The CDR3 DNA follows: TGTGCCAGCAGCTCGCTTTCAGGGGCCCTATCGACCCAGCATTTT. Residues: CASSSLSGALSTQHF.

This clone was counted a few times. Written as DNA, the CDR3 is TGTGCCAGCAGTTACTCCCCCGCTCGTGGCTACACCTTC. Its protein product is CASSYSPARGYTF. The rearrangement uses TRBV6-5 and TRBJ1-2; D remains ambiguous. Per germline, CDR1 MNHEY and CDR2 SVGAGI. CDR3 length: 13 residues. The V and J ends lost 0 bases and 7 bases respectively, with 9 bases between them.

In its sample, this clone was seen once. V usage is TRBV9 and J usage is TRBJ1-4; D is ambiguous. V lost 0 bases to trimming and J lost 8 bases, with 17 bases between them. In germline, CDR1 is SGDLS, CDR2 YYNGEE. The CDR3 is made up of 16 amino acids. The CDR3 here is CASSVEKAESEEKLFF. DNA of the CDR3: TGTGCCAGCAGCGTAGAGAAGGCAGAGTCGGAGGAAAAACTGTTTTTT.

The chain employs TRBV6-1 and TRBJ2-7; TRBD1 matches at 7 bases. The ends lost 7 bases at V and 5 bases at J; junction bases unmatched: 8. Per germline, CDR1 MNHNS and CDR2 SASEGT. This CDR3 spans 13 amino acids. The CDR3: CASILDRAHEQYF. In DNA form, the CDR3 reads TGTGCCAGCATTCTCGACAGGGCCCACGAGCAGTACTTC.

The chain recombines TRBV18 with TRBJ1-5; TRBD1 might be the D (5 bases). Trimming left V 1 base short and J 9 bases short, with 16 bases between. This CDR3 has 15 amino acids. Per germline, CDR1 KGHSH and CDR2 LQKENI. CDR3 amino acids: CASSPQGTQAGPQHF. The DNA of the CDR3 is TGTGCCAGCTCACCACAGGGGACTCAAGCTGGGCCCCAGCATTTT.

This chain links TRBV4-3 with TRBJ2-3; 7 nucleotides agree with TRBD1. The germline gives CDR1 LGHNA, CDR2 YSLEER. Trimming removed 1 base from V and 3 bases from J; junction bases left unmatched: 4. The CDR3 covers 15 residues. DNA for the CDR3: TGCGCCAGCAGCCAAGGACAGGGCCGGACAGATACGCAGTATTTT. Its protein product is CASSQGQGRTDTQYF.

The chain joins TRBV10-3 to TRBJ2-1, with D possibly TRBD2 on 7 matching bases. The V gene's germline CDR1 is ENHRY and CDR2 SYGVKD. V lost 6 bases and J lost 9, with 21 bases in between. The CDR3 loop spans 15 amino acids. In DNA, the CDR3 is TGTGCCATCAGCGGCCCTCGGAGGGGGGAGGGTGAGCAGTTCTTC. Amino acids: CAISGPRRGEGEQFF.

The CDR3 sequence: CASSLDQVQPQHF. DNA of the CDR3: TGTGCCAGCAGCTTAGATCAAGTACAGCCCCAGCATTTT. The J gene is TRBJ1-5, the V gene TRBV11-2, with D uncertain. Per the germline V gene, CDR1 is SGHAT and CDR2 is FQNNGV. V lost 0 bases and J 7 bases, leaving 7 bases between the germline ends. The CDR3 contains 13 residues.

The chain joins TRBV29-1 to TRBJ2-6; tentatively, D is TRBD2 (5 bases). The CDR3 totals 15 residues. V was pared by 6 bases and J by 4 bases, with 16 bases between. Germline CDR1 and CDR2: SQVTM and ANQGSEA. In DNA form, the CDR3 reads TGCAGCGTAATAGGGAGTGGTCCGGGGGCCAACGTCCTGACTTTC. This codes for CSVIGSGPGANVLTF.

In DNA form, the CDR3 reads TGTGCCAGCAGCCTAGGGACATCCTTGGGAGCTTTCTTT. Amino acids: CASSLGTSLGAFF. V usage is TRBV7-3 and J usage is TRBJ1-1; the D gene is possibly TRBD1 (6 bases). This CDR3 contains 13 residues. Per germline, CDR1 SGHTA and CDR2 FQGTGA. The V and J ends lost 5 bases and 10 bases respectively, with 17 bases between them.

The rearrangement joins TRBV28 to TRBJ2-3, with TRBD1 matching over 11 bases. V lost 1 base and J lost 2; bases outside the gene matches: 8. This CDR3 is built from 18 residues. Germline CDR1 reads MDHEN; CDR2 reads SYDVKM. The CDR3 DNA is TGTGCCAGCAGTTTATTGGGTGGGACAGGGGGACTCACAGATACGCAGTATTTT. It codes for CASSLLGGTGGLTDTQYF.

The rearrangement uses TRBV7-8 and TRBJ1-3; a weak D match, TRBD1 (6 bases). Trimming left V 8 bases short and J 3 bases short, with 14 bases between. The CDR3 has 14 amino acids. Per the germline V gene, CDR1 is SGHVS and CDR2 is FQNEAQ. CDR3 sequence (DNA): TGTGCCAGCTCAAGCAGGGGAGTTGGAAACACCATATATTTT. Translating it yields CASSSRGVGNTIYF.

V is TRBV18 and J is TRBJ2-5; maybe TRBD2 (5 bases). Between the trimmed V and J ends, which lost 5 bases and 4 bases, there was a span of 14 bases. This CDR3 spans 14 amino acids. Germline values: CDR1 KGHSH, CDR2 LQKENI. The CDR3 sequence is CASSAGRGGETQYF. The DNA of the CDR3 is TGTGCCAGCTCAGCGGGCCGAGGTGGAGAGACCCAGTACTTC.

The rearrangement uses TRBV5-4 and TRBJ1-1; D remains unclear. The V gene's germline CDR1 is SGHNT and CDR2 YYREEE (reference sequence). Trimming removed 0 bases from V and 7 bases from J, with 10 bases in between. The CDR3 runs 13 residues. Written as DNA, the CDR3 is TGTGCCAGCAGCTTGGGGGCCAACGATGAAGCTTTCTTT. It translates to CASSLGANDEAFF.

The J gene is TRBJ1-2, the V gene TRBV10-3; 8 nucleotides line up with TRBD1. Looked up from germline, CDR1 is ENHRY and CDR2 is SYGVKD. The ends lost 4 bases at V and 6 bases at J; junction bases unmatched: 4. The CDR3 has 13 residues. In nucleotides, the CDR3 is TGTGCCATCAGTGGGACAGGGACAAATGGCTACACCTTC. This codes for CAISGTGTNGYTF.

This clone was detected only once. The CDR3 loop reads CASSTRRVYGYTF. CDR3 nucleotides: TGTGCCAGCAGCACACGACGGGTCTATGGCTACACCTTC. The chain employs TRBV5-6 and TRBJ1-2; D unclear. CDR1 is SGHDT, CDR2 YYEEEE, per germline. Trimming left V 4 bases short and J 4 bases short, with 11 bases between. CDR3 length equals 13 residues.

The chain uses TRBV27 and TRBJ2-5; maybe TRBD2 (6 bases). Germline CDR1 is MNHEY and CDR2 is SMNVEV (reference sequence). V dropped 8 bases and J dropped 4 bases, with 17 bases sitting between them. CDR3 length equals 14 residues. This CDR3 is CASRSAGKGETQYF. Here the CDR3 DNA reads TGTGCCAGCCGATCGGCGGGGAAAGGAGAGACCCAGTACTTC.

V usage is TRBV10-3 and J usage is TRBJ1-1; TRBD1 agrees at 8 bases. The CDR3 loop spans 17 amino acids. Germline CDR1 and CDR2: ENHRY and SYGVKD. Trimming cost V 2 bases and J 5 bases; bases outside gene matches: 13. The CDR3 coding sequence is TGTGCCATCAGTGAGCACAGGGGGGAAGGGAGTGGAACTGAAGCTTTCTTT. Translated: CAISEHRGEGSGTEAFF.

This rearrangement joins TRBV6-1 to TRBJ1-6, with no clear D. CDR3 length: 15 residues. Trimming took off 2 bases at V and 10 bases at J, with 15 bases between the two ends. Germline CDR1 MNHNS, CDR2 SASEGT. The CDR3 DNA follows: TGTGCCAGCAGTGAATTAACGGGAGGGAAATCACCCCTCCACTTT. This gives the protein CASSELTGGKSPLHF.

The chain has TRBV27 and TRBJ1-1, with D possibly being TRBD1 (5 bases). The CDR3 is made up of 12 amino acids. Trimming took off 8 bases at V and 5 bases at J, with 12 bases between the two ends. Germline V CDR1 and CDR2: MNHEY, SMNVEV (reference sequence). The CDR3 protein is CASRGSRTEAFF. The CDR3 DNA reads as TGTGCCAGCCGGGGGAGTCGGACTGAAGCTTTCTTT.

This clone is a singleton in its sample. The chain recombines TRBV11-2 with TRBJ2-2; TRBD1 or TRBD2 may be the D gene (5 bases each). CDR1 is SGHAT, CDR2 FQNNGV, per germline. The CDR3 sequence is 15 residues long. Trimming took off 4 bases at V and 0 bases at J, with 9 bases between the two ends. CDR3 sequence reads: CASSSLGANTGELFF. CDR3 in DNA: TGTGCCAGCAGCTCCTTGGGGGCGAACACCGGGGAGCTGTTTTTT.

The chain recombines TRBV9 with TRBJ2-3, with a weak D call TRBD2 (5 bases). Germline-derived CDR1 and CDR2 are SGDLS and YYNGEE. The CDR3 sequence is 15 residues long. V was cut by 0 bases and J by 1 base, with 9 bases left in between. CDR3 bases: TGTGCCAGCAGCGTAGAGGCGGGCGGCACAGATACGCAGTATTTT. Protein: CASSVEAGGTDTQYF.

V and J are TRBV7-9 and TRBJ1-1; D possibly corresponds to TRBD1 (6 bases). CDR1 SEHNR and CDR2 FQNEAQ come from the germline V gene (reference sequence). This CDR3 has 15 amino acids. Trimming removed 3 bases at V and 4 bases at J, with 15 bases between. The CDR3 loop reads CASSFLRGPSTEAFF. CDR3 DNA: TGTGCCAGCAGCTTTCTACGGGGGCCTAGCACTGAAGCTTTCTTT. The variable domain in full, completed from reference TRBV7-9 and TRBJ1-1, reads DTGVSQNPRHKITKRGQNVTFRCDPISEHNRLYWYRQTLGQGPEFLTYFQNEAQLEKSRLLSDRFSAERPKGSFSTLEIQRTEQGDSAMYLCASSFLRGPSTEAFFGQGTRLTVV.